The subject of this entry is one T cell receptor (beta chain). This entry is derived from a study of blood T cell repertoires in COVID-19. In Seattle, patients joined the study during active infection and were tracked longitudinally. In the original workflow: Reference gene primer amplification gave nucleated cell count estimates. Measured with immunoSEQ multiplex PCR; TCRdb has only the in-frame clones, and not every one. Clone size and the V and J calls come from that table; the DNA yielded D and trimming. This table has around 300,000 clones, more than 80% appearing once. The junction had 8 bases not matched to a gene; V was cut back by 2 bases and J by 4 bases. CDR1 and CDR2 from the germline V gene are SGDLS and YYNGEE. There are 15 residues in the CDR3.

The chain has TRBV9 and TRBJ2-7; 8 positions agree with TRBD2. The clonotype was recovered from a woman aged 25 to 45 with COVID-19, enrolled during active disease. Sequencing was performed on peripheral blood. The CDR3, as DNA: TGTGCCAGCAGCGTTACCTCGGGAGGGCCTTACGAGCAGTACTTC. Amino acid sequence: CASSVTSGGPYEQYF.